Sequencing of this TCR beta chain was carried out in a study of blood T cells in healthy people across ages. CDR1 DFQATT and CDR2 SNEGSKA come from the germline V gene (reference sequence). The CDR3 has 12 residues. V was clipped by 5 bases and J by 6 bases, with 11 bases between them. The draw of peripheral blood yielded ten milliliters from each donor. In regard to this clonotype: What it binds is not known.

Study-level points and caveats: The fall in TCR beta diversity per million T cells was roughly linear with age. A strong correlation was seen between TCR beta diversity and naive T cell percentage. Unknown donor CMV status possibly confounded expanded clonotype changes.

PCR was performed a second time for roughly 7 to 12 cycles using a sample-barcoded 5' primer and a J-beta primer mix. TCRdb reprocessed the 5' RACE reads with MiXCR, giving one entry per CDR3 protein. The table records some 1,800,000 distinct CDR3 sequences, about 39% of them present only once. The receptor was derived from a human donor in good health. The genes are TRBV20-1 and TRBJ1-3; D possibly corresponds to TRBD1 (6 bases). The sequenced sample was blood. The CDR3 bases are TGCAGTGCTTCAGGGGTGCAAAACACCATATATTTT. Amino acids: CSASGVQNTIYF.